The T cell receptor beta chain described here comes from a study of response to subunit inactivated influenza vaccine. General study findings and limits: The authors suggested that every seasonal influenza vaccination recruits few new T cells.

Each CDR3 protein is one row after TCRdb ran MiXCR on the RT-PCR reads. The sample yields fewer than 600,000 distinct CDR3 sequences, under 8.5% seen once. The sample holds many counts of this clonotype. Antigen: not known. V lost 5 bases, J lost 8 bases, and 22 bases lay in between. The CDR3 spans 15 residues. Germline CDR1 reads SGHRS; CDR2 reads YFSETQ. This TCR was sampled from a man between 50 and 69 years old who received an inactivated influenza vaccine. This chain links TRBV5-1 with TRBJ1-1; D is uncertain. Sequenced here: PBMCs from blood, sampled less than 25 months after vaccination. The CDR3 loop is CASSPSEGWRIEAFF. The DNA of the CDR3 is TGCGCCAGCAGTCCCTCGGAAGGTTGGCGTATCGAAGCTTTCTTT.